This TCR beta chain was profiled in a study of blood T cells in healthy people across ages. The V and J ends lost 4 bases and 0 bases respectively, with 7 bases between them. The CDR3 loop spans 13 amino acids. The study drew donors from healthy Caucasian individuals in Russia aged roughly 6 to 90. The second PCR ran about 6 to 11 cycles with a sample-barcoded 5' primer and J-beta primers. TCRdb reanalysed the 5' RACE reads using MiXCR and keeps one entry per CDR3 protein. The repertoire has 1.8 million or so distinct CDR3 sequences, 30% to 40% of them found once; the top ten carry under 25%. Sequenced input: blood. The receptor's source is a human donor in good health. The chain couples TRBV12-3 or TRBV12-4 to TRBJ2-7, with D hard to call. In DNA form, the CDR3 reads TGTGCCAGCAGTTCCAGCCTCTCCTACGAGCAGTACTTC. Its protein product is CASSSSLSYEQYF.